These 19 T cell receptor beta chains were all obtained from the same sample, sequenced in a study of blood T cell repertoires in COVID-19. Sequenced by immunoSEQ multiplex PCR; TCRdb stores in-frame clones only, minus some. This repertoire shows 110,000 or so clones, 85% found once; its top ten account for approximately 13%. Sequencing was carried out using peripheral blood. The receptor source for this set is a human donor in a cohort sampled during active COVID-19.

The chain combines TRBV7-9 with TRBJ2-6; 8 bases align to TRBD1. Germline V lookup: CDR1 SEHNR, CDR2 FQNEAQ (reference sequence). With V trimmed by 11 bases and J by 2 bases, 2 bases remained unmatched. The CDR3 totals 13 residues. The CDR3 nucleotides read TGTGCCCAGGGGGCTGCTGGGGCCAACGTCCTGACTTTC. This codes for CAQGAAGANVLTF.

CDR3 loop: CATSGWTGGKRNQPQHF. The CDR3 DNA is TGTGCCACCAGCGGATGGACAGGGGGAAAACGGAATCAGCCCCAGCATTTT. The chain carries TRBV15 and TRBJ1-5; TRBD1 matches at 10 bases. Germline CDR1 is LNHNV and CDR2 is YYDKDF (reference sequence). The CDR3 covers 17 residues. V was pared by 5 bases and J by 4 bases, with 11 bases of the junction left unmatched.

V gene TRBV5-1 combines with J gene TRBJ2-1; D may be TRBD2 (5 bases). The CDR3 has 13 amino acids. CDR1 is SGHRS, CDR2 YFSETQ, per germline. The V end was cut by 0 bases, the J end by 6 bases, with 7 bases between. The CDR3 nucleotides are TGCGCCAGCAGCTTGGAAACTAGCAATGAGCAGTTCTTC. Protein: CASSLETSNEQFF.

This chain uses TRBV27 with TRBJ2-1, with 7 bases that match TRBD2. CDR1 is MNHEY, CDR2 SMNVEV, per germline (reference sequence). There are 17 residues in the CDR3. The junction had 15 bases not matched to a gene; V was cut back by 3 bases and J by 7 bases. CDR3 in amino acids: CASSFRLWAGEKNEQFF. In DNA form, the CDR3 reads TGTGCCAGCAGTTTTCGTCTCTGGGCGGGGGAGAAAAATGAGCAGTTCTTC.

The V call is TRBV30, the J call TRBJ2-7; 9 nucleotides line up with TRBD1. The germline V gene has CDR1 GTSNPN and CDR2 SVGIG (reference sequence). CDR3 length equals 13 residues. Unmatched junction bases numbered 7, after V lost 7 bases and J lost 3 bases. The CDR3 bases are TGTGCCTTTCTGGGACAGGGTGGCTACGAGCAGTACTTC. Translation gives CAFLGQGGYEQYF.

The chain combines TRBV7-9 with TRBJ1-3; 7 positions match TRBD1. CDR1 is SEHNR and CDR2 is FQNEAQ in the germline V gene (reference sequence). The CDR3 sequence is 15 residues long. V trimming: 8 bases; J trimming: 0 bases; junction bases outside the gene matches: 7. The DNA for the CDR3 is TGTGCCAGCGACAGGGCAGACTACTCTGGAAACACCATATATTTT. This sequence encodes CASDRADYSGNTIYF. The full variable domain, in which reference TRBV7-9 and TRBJ1-3 provide the parts outside the CDR3, is DTGVSQNPRHKITKRGQNVTFRCDPISEHNRLYWYRQTLGQGPEFLTYFQNEAQLEKSRLLSDRFSAERPKGSFSTLEIQRTEQGDSAMYLCASDRADYSGNTIYFGEGSWLTVV.

This rearrangement joins TRBV7-2 to TRBJ2-3, with TRBD2 matching over 8 bases. The CDR3 contains 17 residues. CDR1 is SGHTA and CDR2 is FQGNSA in the germline V gene. Germline trimming cut 2 bases from V and 7 bases from J; bases unmatched to any gene: 14. In DNA, the CDR3 is TGTGCCAGCAGCTTATTTCCTCCGGGGGGGGCCGCAAATACGCAGTATTTT. It yields the protein CASSLFPPGGAANTQYF. Full variable domain (rest looked up from reference TRBV7-2 and TRBJ2-3): GAGVSQSPSNKVTEKGKDVELRCDPISGHTALYWYRQSLGQGLEFLIYFQGNSAPDKSGLPSDRFSAERTGGSVSTLTIQRTQQEDSAVYLCASSLFPPGGAANTQYFGPGTRLTVL.

This chain links TRBV5-4 with TRBJ2-7; D remains unclear. Trimming removed 2 bases from V and 0 bases from J, with 6 bases in between. The germline CDR1 and CDR2 sequences are SGHNT and YYREEE (reference sequence). The CDR3 covers 13 residues. The CDR3 DNA reads TGTGCCAGCAGCTTCACCGGCTCCTACGAGCAGTACTTC. Its protein is CASSFTGSYEQYF.

The DNA for the CDR3 is TGTGCCAGCTCACCTCCGGACAGGGGAGGTCGGGGCTACACCTTC. Its protein product is CASSPPDRGGRGYTF. The chain couples TRBV18 to TRBJ1-2, with TRBD1 identical over 9 bases. Germline trimming cut 3 bases from V and 8 bases from J; bases unmatched to any gene: 10. CDR3 length: 15 amino acids. CDR1 is KGHSH and CDR2 is LQKENI in the germline V gene.

The chain employs TRBV29-1 and TRBJ1-3, with D possibly TRBD1 on 5 matching bases. This CDR3 is 12 amino acids long. Trimming stripped 6 bases from V and 3 bases from J, with 9 bases between. CDR1 is SQVTM and CDR2 is ANQGSEA in the germline V gene. The CDR3 nucleotides read TGCAGCGTCGGGACTGGTGGAAACACCATATATTTT. As protein: CSVGTGGNTIYF.

The gene calls are TRBV28 and TRBJ1-6; no definite D call. Germline CDR1 MDHEN, CDR2 SYDVKM. The CDR3 has 10 residues. V dropped 8 bases and J dropped 16 bases, with 12 bases sitting between them. For the CDR3, the DNA is TGTGCCAGCCAAGAGAAAAGACTCCACTTT. Translated: CASQEKRLHF. The variable domain in full, completed from reference TRBV28 and TRBJ1-6, reads DVKVTQSSRYLVKRTGEKVFLECVQDMDHENMFWYRQDPGLGLRLIYFSYDVKMKEKGDIPEGYSVSREKKERFSLILESASTNQTSMYLCASQEKRLHFGNGTRLTVT.

The V call is TRBV7-2, the J call TRBJ2-1; D is undetermined. The CDR3 loop spans 13 amino acids. Trimming removed 3 bases from V and 0 bases from J, with 3 bases in between. Germline CDR1 and CDR2: SGHTA and FQGNSA. CDR3 in amino acids: CASSFSSYNEQFF. The CDR3 DNA sequence: TGTGCCAGCAGCTTTAGCTCCTACAATGAGCAGTTCTTC.

J is TRBJ1-4 and V is TRBV3-1 (or the pseudogene TRBV3-2); D remains unclear. The CDR3 runs to 14 residues. Germline-derived CDR1 and CDR2 are LGHDT and YNNKEL (reference sequence). V gave up 2 bases and J gave up 8 bases, with 12 bases separating them. The CDR3 loop reads CASSQPGEGEKLFF. The CDR3 nucleotides read TGTGCCAGCAGCCAACCTGGGGAGGGCGAAAAACTGTTTTTT.

The V call is TRBV11-1, the J call TRBJ2-1; 8 positions agree with TRBD1. Germline V gives CDR1 SGHAT, CDR2 FQDESV (reference sequence). The CDR3 runs to 16 residues. V gave up 5 bases and J gave up 0 bases; unmatched junction bases: 6. CDR3 loop: CASSPGDRYSYNEQFF. Here the CDR3 DNA reads TGTGCCAGCAGCCCAGGGGACAGGTACTCCTACAATGAGCAGTTCTTC.

The chain combines TRBV6-5 with TRBJ1-1; 9 bases line up with TRBD1. The CDR3 is 14 amino acids. Per the germline V gene, CDR1 is MNHEY and CDR2 is SVGAGI. V gave up 2 bases and J gave up 11 bases; unmatched junction bases: 9. The CDR3 DNA reads TGTGCCAGCAGTTACGACCGGGACAGGGCACGGGCTTTCTTT. It encodes CASSYDRDRARAFF.

This clone was recorded only once. This chain uses TRBV7-3 with TRBJ2-1; D might be TRBD1 (6 bases). V dropped 1 base and J dropped 2 bases, with 9 bases sitting between them. Germline V CDR1 and CDR2: SGHTA, FQGTGA. The CDR3 runs to 15 residues. The CDR3 DNA sequence: TGTGCCAGCAGCTTAAACAGGGCCCCCTACAATGAGCAGTTCTTC. Its translation: CASSLNRAPYNEQFF.

The V gene is TRBV7-2, the J gene TRBJ1-1; 7 bases are a match to TRBD1. The CDR3 runs to 13 residues. Germline CDR1 and CDR2: SGHTA and FQGNSA. Trimming removed 5 bases from V and 7 bases from J; junction bases left unmatched: 7. The DNA of the CDR3 is TGTGCCAGCAGCCCGGACAGGTTAAGTGAAGCTTTCTTT. Translated, it gives CASSPDRLSEAFF.

This chain uses TRBV7-9 with TRBJ2-7; D perhaps matches TRBD2 (7 bases). V lost 3 bases and J 2 bases, leaving 11 bases between the germline ends. This CDR3 comprises 14 residues. CDR1 is SEHNR and CDR2 is FQNEAQ in the germline V gene (reference sequence). CDR3 bases: TGTGCCAGCAGCTTGGGGGGGGGCCCCTACGAGCAGTACTTC. It translates to CASSLGGGPYEQYF.

This chain connects TRBV6-1 to TRBJ1-5, with a possible D match to TRBD1 (5 bases). The V and J ends lost 3 bases and 1 base respectively, with 10 bases between them. The CDR3 runs to 15 residues. Germline-derived CDR1 and CDR2 are MNHNS and SASEGT. CDR3 protein: CASSEGGASNQPQHF. The DNA of the CDR3 is TGTGCCAGCAGTGAGGGAGGGGCCAGCAATCAGCCCCAGCATTTT.